What follows is one T cell receptor beta chain and its context. The clone's antigen remains unknown. Base qualities are not provided; no much larger clone lies one nucleotide away. Sequencing was performed on an Illumina MiSeq. TCRdb itself trimmed the public reads at Q25 with fastp, ran MiXCR and retained productive beta chains. Each CDR3 protein gets just one entry, which takes the most common genes and DNA from the rows behind it. The sample table shows fewer than 4,500 distinct CDR3 sequences, and about 9.3% are seen once. The top ten clonotypes cover around 6% of the sample. This sample stems from a study. This TCR derives from a human donor with rheumatoid arthritis. Sequencing used CD4+ T cells from synovial fluid.

The nucleotide sequence is TGCGCCAGCAGCTTGGTGGGAGGGGCCCACACAGATACGCAGTATTTT. It translates as CASSLVGGAHTDTQYF. The V and J genes are TRBV5-1 and TRBJ2-3, and 7 bases in between align with TRBD2. Here V drops 0 bases and J drops 2 bases, and the junction holds 6 bases not matched to any gene. The CDR3 runs 16 residues from the cysteine to the phenylalanine. Only CDR3 DNA remains: 48 bases, in frame from the first base. The germline V gene specifies SGHRS as CDR1 and YFSETQ as CDR2.